This T cell receptor (beta chain) is drawn from a study of T cells in Graves' hyperthyroidism and ophthalmopathy. Whole-study context: Specimen type is peripheral blood, collected at initial diagnosis prior to any treatment.

Ophthalmopathy patients all had a Clinical Activity Score of at least 3, a NOSPECS grade of at least 4 and disease under 3 months old. The PBMCs had their origin in more than 9.5 ml of fresh peripheral blood. The germline V gene has CDR1 SNHLY and CDR2 FYNNEI. This CDR3 region has 11 residues. V was trimmed by 4 bases and J by 8 bases, leaving 3 bases between them. The source material, RNA transcripts, was used to amplify TCR beta CDR3 regions. An initial round of RT-PCR targeting the TCR CDR3 relied on the HTBI primer set. TCRdb redid the calling of the multiplex PCR reads with MiXCR, one entry per CDR3 protein. The data contain under 600,000 distinct CDR3 sequences, around 15% of them singletons. This clonotype was seen at least ten times.

The sequence derives from a woman in her thirties or forties with Graves' ophthalmopathy. The sequencing input was blood. V and J are TRBV2 and TRBJ1-6; D uncertain. CDR3 loop: CASSVDSPLHF. The CDR3 DNA reads as TGTGCCAGCAGTGTCGATTCACCCCTCCACTTT.